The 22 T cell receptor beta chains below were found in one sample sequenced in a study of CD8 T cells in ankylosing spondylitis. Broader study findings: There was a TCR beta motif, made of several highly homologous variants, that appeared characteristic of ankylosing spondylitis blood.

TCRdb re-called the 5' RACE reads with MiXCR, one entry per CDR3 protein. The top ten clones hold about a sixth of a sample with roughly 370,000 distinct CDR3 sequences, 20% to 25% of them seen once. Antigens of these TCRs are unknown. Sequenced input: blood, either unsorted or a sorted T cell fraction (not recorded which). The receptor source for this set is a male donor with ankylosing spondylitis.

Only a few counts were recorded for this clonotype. As DNA, the CDR3 is TGTGCCAGCAGCTTAGCGCTACTAGCTTCCTACGAGCAGTACTTC. It encodes CASSLALLASYEQYF. The rearrangement uses TRBV7-9 and TRBJ2-7; possibly TRBD2 for D (6 bases). Germline CDR1 is SEHNR and CDR2 is FQNEAQ (reference sequence). This CDR3 contains 15 residues. Between the trimmed V and J ends, which lost 0 bases and 1 base, there was a span of 10 bases. The entire variable domain, with the rest obtained from reference TRBV7-9 and TRBJ2-7, is as follows: DTGVSQNPRHKITKRGQNVTFRCDPISEHNRLYWYRQTLGQGPEFLTYFQNEAQLEKSRLLSDRFSAERPKGSFSTLEIQRTEQGDSAMYLCASSLALLASYEQYFGPGTRLTVT.

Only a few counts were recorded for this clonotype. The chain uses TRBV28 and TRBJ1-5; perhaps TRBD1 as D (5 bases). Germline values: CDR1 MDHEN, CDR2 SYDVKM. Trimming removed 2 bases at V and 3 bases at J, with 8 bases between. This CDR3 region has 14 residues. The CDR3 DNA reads TGTGCCAGCAGTTTAGACAGCAACAATCAGCCCCAGCATTTT. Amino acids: CASSLDSNNQPQHF. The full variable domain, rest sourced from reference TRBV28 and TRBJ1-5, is DVKVTQSSRYLVKRTGEKVFLECVQDMDHENMFWYRQDPGLGLRLIYFSYDVKMKEKGDIPEGYSVSREKKERFSLILESASTNQTSMYLCASSLDSNNQPQHFGDGTRLSIL.

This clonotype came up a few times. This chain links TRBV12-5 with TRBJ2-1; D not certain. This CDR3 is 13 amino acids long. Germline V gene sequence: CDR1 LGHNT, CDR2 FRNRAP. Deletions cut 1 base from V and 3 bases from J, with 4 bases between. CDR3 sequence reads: CASGLDSYNEQFF. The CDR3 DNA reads TGTGCTAGTGGTTTGGACAGCTACAATGAGCAGTTCTTC. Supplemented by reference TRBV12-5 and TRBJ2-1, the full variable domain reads DARVTQTPRHKVTEMGQEVTMRCQPILGHNTVFWYRQTMMQGLELLAYFRNRAPLDDSGMPKDRFSAEMPDATLATLKIQPSEPRDSAVYFCASGLDSYNEQFFGPGTRLTVL.

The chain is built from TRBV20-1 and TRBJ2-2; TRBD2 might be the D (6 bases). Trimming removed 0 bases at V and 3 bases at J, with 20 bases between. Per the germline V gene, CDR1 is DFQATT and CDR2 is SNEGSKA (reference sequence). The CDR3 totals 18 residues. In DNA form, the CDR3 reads TGCAGTGCTAGAGAGGCGGGTTACGGGAGAATGGACACCGGGGAGCTGTTTTTT. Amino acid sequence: CSAREAGYGRMDTGELFF.

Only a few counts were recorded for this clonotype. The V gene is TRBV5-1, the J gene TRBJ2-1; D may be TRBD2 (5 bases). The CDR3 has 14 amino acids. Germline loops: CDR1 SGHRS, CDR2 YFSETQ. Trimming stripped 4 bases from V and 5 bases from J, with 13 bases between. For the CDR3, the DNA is TGCGCCAGCAGCGCCCCGGCTAGCAACAATGAGCAGTTCTTC. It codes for CASSAPASNNEQFF. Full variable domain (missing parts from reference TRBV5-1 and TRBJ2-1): KAGVTQTPRYLIKTRGQQVTLSCSPISGHRSVSWYQQTPGQGLQFLFEYFSETQRNKGNFPGRFSGRQFSNSRSEMNVSTLELGDSALYLCASSAPASNNEQFFGPGTRLTVL.

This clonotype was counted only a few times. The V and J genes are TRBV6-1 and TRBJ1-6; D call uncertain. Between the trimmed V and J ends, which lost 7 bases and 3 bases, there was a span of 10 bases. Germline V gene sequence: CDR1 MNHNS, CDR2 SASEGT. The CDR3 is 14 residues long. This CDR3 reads CASKEQNYNSPLHF. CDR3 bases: TGTGCCAGCAAAGAGCAGAACTATAATTCACCCCTCCACTTT.

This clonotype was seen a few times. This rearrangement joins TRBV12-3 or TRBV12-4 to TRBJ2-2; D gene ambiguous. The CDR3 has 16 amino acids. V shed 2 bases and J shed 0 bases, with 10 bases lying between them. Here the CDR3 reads CASSLKRVANTGELFF. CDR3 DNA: TGTGCCAGCAGTTTAAAAAGGGTTGCGAACACCGGGGAGCTGTTTTTT.

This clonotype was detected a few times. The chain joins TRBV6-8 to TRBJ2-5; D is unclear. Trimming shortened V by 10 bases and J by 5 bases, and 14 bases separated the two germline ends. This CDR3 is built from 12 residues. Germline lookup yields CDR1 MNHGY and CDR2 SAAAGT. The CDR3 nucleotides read TGTGCCATCCAGCCGTTGCGGGAGACCCAGTACTTC. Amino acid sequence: CAIQPLRETQYF.

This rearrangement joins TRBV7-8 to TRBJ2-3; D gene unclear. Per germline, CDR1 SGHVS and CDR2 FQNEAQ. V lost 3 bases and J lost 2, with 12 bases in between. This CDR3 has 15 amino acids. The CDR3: CASSFVRRHTDTQYF. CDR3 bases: TGTGCCAGCAGCTTCGTAAGGCGTCACACAGATACGCAGTATTTT.

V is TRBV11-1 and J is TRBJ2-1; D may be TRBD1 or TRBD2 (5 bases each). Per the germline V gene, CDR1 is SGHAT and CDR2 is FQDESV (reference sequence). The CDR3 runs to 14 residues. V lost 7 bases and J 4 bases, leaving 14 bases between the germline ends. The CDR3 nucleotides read TGTGCCAGCAACCGGGACGGCCCATACAATGAGCAGTTCTTC. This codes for CASNRDGPYNEQFF.

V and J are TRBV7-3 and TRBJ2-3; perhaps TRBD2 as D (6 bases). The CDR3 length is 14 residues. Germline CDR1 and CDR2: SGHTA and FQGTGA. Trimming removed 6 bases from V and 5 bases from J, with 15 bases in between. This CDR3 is CASSLGGVEDTQYF. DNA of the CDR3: TGTGCCAGCAGTCTAGGAGGGGTTGAAGATACGCAGTATTTT.

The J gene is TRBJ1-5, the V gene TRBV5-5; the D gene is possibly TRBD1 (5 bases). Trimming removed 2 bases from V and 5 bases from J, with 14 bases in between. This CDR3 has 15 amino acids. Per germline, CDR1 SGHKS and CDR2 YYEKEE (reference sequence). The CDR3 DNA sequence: TGTGCCAGCAGCTTTGGGGGGGACGGTTATCAGCCCCAGCATTTT. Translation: CASSFGGDGYQPQHF.

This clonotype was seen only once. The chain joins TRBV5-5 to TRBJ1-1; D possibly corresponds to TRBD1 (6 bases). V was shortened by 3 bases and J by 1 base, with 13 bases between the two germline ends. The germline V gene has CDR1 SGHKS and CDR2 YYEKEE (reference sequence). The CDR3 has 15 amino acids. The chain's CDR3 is CASSSIGGSNTEAFF. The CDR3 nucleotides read TGTGCCAGCAGCTCCATCGGGGGCTCGAACACTGAAGCTTTCTTT.

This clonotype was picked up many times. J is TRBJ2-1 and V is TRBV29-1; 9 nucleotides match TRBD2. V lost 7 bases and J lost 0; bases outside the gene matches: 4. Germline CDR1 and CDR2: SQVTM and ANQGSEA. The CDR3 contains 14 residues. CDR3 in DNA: TGCAGCGCTGTAGCGGGAGTCTCCTACAATGAGCAGTTCTTC. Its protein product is CSAVAGVSYNEQFF.

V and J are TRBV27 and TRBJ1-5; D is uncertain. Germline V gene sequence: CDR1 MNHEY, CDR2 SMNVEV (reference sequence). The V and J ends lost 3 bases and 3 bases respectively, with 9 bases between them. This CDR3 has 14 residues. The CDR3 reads CASSFLGLNQPQHF. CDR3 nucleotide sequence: TGTGCCAGCAGTTTTTTGGGTCTCAATCAGCCCCAGCATTTT.

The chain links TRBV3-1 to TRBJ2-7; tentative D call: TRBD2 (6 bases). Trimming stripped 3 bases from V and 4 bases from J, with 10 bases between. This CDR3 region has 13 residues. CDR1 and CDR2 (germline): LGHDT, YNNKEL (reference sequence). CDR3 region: CASSHAGGYEQYF. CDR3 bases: TGTGCCAGCAGCCACGCCGGGGGATACGAGCAGTACTTC.

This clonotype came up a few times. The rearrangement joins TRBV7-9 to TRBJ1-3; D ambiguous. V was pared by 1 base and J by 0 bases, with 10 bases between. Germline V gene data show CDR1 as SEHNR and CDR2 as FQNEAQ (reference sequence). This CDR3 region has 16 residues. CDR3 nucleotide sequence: TGTGCCAGCAGCTTAGAGACCGTTGTCTCTGGAAACACCATATATTTT. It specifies CASSLETVVSGNTIYF.

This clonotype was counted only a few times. Here the CDR3 DNA reads TGTGCCAGCAGCGTACGAGGGCCGAACACCGGGGAGCTGTTTTTT. This encodes CASSVRGPNTGELFF. This chain connects TRBV2 to TRBJ2-2; TRBD2 might be the D (5 bases). From germline, CDR1 is SNHLY and CDR2 FYNNEI. The CDR3 covers 15 residues. V lost 6 bases to trimming and J lost 0 bases, with 11 bases between them. Combining the CDR3 with reference TRBV2 and TRBJ2-2 gives the whole variable domain EPEVTQTPSHQVTQMGQEVILRCVPISNHLYFYWYRQILGQKVEFLVSFYNNEISEKSEIFDDQFSVERPDGSNFTLKIRSTKLEDSAMYFCASSVRGPNTGELFFGEGSRLTVL.

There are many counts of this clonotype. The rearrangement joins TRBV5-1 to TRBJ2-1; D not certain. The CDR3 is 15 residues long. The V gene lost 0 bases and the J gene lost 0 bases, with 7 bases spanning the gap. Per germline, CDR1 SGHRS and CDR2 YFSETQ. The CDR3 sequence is CASSLVMSSYNEQFF. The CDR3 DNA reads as TGCGCCAGCAGCTTGGTCATGAGCTCCTACAATGAGCAGTTCTTC. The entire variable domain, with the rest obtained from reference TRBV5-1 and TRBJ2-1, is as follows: KAGVTQTPRYLIKTRGQQVTLSCSPISGHRSVSWYQQTPGQGLQFLFEYFSETQRNKGNFPGRFSGRQFSNSRSEMNVSTLELGDSALYLCASSLVMSSYNEQFFGPGTRLTVL.

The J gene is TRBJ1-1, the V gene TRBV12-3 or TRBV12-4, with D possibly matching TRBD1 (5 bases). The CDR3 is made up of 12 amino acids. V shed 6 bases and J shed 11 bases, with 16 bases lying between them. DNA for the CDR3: TGTGCCAGCAGGGACAAGGGGTACAAGGCTTTCTTT. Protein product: CASRDKGYKAFF.

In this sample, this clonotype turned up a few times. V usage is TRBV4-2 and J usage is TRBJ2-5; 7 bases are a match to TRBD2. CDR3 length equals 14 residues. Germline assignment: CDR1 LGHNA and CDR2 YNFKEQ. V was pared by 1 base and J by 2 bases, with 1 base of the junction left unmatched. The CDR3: CASSQGTSQETQYF. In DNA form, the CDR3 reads TGTGCCAGCAGCCAAGGGACTAGTCAAGAGACCCAGTACTTC.

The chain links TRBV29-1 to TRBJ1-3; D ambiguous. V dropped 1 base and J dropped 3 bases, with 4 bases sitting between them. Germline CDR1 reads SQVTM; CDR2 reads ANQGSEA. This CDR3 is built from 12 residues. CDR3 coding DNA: TGCAGCGTTGAAGCGTTTGGAAACACCATATATTTT. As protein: CSVEAFGNTIYF.